The clone carrying this TCR beta chain came up many times. Antigen unknown. The data were taken from a study of spatial heterogeneity in lung cancer. For the study at large: Detected sequences consistently included more beta-chain ones than alpha-chain ones. Each unique TCR and UMI combination was seen more than ten times on average in raw reads. Study results and caveats: Tumor mutation count correlated with how many alpha and beta TCRs expanded intratumorally.

Every individual TCR cDNA molecule carried its own unique molecular identifier, which allowed correction of PCR and sequencing errors. Each CDR3 protein is one row after TCRdb ran MiXCR on the 5' RACE reads. The table has 13,000 or so distinct CDR3 sequences, approximately 2.9% seen once; the top ten hold about a sixth. Trimming at V came to 5 bases and at J to 6 bases, leaving 4 bases not matched to a gene. CDR3 length equals 13 residues. CDR1 and CDR2 (germline): SEHNR, FQNEAQ (reference sequence). Time point here: sample taken at primary tumor resection. The sequenced material consisted of unsorted whole RNA from tumor, nontumor lung or frozen PBMC.

Sequencing used lung tumor tissue, obtained at surgery. The chain uses TRBV7-9 and TRBJ2-3; TRBD2 matches at 8 bases. This sequence was found in a male donor with early-stage non-small cell lung cancer. The CDR3 sequence is CASSGRLADTQYF. CDR3 nucleotides: TGTGCCAGCAGCGGCAGACTAGCGGATACGCAGTATTTT.